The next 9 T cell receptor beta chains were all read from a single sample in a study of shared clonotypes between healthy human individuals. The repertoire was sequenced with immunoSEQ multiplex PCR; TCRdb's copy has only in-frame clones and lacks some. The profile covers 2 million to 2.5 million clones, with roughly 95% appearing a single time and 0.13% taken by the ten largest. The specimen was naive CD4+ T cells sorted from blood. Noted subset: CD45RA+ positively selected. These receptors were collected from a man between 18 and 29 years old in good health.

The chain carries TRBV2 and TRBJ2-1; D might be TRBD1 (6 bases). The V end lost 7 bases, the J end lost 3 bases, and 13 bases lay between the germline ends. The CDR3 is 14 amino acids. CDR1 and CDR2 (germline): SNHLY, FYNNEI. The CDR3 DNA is TGTGCCAGCAATGAGGGGGTGGTCTACAATGAGCAGTTCTTC. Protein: CASNEGVVYNEQFF.

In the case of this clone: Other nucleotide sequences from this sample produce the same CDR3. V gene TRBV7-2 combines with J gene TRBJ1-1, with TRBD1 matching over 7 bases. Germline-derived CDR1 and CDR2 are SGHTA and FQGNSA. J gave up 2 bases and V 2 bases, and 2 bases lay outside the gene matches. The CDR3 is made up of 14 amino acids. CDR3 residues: CASSLRTGNTEAFF. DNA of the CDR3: TGTGCCAGCAGCTTAAGGACAGGAAACACTGAAGCTTTCTTT. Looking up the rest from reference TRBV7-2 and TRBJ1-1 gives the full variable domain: GAGVSQSPSNKVTEKGKDVELRCDPISGHTALYWYRQSLGQGLEFLIYFQGNSAPDKSGLPSDRFSAERTGGSVSTLTIQRTQQEDSAVYLCASSLRTGNTEAFFGQGTRLTVV.

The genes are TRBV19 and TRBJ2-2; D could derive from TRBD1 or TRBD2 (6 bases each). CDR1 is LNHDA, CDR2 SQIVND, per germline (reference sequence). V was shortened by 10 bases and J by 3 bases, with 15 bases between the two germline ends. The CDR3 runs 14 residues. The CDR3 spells CATQGGRDTGELFF. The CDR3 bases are TGTGCCACTCAAGGGGGGCGCGACACCGGGGAGCTGTTTTTT.

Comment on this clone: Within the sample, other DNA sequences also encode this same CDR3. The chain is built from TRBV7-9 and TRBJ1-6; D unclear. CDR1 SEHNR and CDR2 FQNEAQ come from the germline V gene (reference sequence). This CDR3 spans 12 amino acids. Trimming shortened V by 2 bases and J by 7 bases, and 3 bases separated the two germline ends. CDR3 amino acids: CASSLNNSPLHF. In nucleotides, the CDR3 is TGTGCCAGCAGCTTAAACAATTCACCCCTCCACTTT.

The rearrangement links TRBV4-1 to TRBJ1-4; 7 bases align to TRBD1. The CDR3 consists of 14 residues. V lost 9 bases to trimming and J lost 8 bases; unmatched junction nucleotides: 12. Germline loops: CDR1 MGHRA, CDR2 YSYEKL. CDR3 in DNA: TGCGCCAGGCGAATTCGACAGGGTGGAGAAAAACTGTTTTTT. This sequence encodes CARRIRQGGEKLFF.

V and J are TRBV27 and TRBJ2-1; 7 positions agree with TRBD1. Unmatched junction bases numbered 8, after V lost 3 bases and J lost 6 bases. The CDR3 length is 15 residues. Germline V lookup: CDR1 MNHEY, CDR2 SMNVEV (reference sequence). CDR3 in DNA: TGTGCCAGCAGTTTCGACAGGGTGAGGAGCAATGAGCAGTTCTTC. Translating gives CASSFDRVRSNEQFF.

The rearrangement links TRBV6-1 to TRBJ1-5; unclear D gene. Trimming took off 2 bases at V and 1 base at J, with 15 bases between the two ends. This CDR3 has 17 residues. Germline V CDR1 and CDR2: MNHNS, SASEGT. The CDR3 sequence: CASSEKRRLVSNQPQHF. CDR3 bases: TGTGCCAGCAGTGAAAAAAGACGGCTGGTGAGCAATCAGCCCCAGCATTTT.

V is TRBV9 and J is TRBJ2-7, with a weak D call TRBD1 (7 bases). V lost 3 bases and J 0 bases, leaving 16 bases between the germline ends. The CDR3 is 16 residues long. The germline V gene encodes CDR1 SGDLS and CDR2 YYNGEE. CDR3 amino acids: CASSARGDSSSYEQYF. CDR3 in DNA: TGTGCCAGCAGCGCTAGGGGGGACAGTAGCTCCTACGAGCAGTACTTC.

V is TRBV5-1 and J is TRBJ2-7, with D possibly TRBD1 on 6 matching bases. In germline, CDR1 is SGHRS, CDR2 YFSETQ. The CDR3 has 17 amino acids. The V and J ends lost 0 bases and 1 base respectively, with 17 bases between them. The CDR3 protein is CASSLVVVGGLSYEQYF. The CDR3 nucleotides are TGCGCCAGCAGCTTGGTCGTTGTTGGGGGCCTATCCTACGAGCAGTACTTC.